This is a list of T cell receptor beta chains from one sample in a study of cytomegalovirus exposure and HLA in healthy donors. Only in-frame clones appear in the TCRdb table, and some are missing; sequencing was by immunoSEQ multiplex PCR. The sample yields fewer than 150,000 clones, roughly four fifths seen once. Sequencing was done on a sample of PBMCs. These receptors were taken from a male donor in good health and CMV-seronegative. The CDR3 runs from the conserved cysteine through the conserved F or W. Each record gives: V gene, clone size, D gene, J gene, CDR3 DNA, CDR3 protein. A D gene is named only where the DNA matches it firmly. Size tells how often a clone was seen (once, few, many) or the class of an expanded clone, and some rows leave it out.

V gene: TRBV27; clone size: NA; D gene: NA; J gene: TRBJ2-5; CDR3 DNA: TGTGCCAGCAGTTTAGGGGGCGCTGGTGGGACCCAGTACTTC; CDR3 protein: CASSLGGAGGTQYF
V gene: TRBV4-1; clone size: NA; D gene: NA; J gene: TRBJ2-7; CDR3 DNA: TGCGCCAGCAGCCAAGATCGAGAAAGCTCCTACGAGCAGTACTTC; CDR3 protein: CASSQDRESSYEQYF
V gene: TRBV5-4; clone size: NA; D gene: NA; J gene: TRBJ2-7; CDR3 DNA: TGTGCCAGCAGCTCGGATGGACTCTACGAGCAGTACTTC; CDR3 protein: CASSSDGLYEQYF
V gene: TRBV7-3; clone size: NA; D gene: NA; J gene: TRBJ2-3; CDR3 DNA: TGTGCCAGCAGCTTTAAGGGGACAGATACGCAGTATTTT; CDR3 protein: CASSFKGTDTQYF
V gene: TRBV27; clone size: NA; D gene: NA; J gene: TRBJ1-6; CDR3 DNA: TGTGCCAGCAGTTTACGGCCGGGAAATTCACCCCTCCACTTT; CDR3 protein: CASSLRPGNSPLHF
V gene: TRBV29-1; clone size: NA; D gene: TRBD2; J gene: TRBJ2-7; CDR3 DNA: TGCGGACGGACTAGCCACTCCTACGAGCAGTACTTC; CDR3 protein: CGRTSHSYEQYF
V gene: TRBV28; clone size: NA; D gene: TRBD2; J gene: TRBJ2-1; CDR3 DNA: TGTGCCAGCAGCCGAAATCTAGCGGGATCTCTTTACAATGAGCAGTTCTTC; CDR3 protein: CASSRNLAGSLYNEQFF
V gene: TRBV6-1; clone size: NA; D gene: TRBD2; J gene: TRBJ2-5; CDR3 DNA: TGTGCCCGACGAGCTAGCGGGGCCCCACAAGAGACCCAGTACTTC; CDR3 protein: CARRASGAPQETQYF
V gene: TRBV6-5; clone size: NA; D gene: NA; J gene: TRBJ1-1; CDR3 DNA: TGTGCCAGCAGTCACACCATGAACACTGAAGCTTTCTTT; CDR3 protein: CASSHTMNTEAFF
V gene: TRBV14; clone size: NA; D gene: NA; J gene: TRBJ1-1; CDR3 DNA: TGTGCCAGCAGCCAAGTTTGGTTGCGGGGGGTTGGCGCTGAAGCTTTCTTT; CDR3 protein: CASSQVWLRGVGAEAFF
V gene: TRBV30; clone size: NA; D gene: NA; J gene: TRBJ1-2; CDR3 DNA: TGTGCCTGGAGTGGCGGGGGAGGTGGCTACACCTTC; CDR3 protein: CAWSGGGGGYTF
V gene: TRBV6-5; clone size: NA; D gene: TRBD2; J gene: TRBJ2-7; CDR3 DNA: TGTGCCAGCAGTTACTCTAGCGGGAGAGTATCCTACGAGCAGTACTTC; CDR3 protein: CASSYSSGRVSYEQYF
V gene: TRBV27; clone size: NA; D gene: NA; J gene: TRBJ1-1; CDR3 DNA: TGTGCCAGCAGGCCGTACATGAACACTGAAGCTTTCTTT; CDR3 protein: CASRPYMNTEAFF
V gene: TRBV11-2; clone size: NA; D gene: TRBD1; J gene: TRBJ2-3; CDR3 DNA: TGTGCCAGCAGCCAGGGGACAGGGGGTATGGTAGATACGCAGTATTTT; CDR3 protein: CASSQGTGGMVDTQYF
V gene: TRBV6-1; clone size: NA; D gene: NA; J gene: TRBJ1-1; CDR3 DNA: TGTGCCAGCCGGGGGGTGGGCACTGAAGCTTTCTTT; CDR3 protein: CASRGVGTEAFF
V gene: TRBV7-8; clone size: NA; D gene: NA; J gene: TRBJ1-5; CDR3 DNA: TGTGCCAGCAGCTCAGGACACCAAAACCAGCCCCAGCATTTT; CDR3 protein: CASSSGHQNQPQHF
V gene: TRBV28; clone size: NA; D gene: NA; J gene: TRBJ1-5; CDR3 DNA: TGTGCCAGCAGGGGGAGGCGGGTCCAGCCCCAGCATTTT; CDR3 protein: CASRGRRVQPQHF
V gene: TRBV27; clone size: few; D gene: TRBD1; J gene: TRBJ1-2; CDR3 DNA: TGTGCCAGCAGGCTGGGACAGGGGAGTAACGGCTACACCTTC; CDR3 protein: CASRLGQGSNGYTF
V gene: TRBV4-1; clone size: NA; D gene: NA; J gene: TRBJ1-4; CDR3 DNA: TGCGCCAGCAGCCAGAATCGCAGGGAAGGTGAAAAACTGTTTTTT; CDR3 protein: CASSQNRREGEKLFF
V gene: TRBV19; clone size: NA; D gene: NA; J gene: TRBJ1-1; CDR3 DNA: TGTGCCAGTACCCCCCTCGGTCTTAGCACTGAAGCTTTCTTT; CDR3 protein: CASTPLGLSTEAFF
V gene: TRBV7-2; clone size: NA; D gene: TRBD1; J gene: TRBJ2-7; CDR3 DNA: TGTGCCAGCAGGCGTTCCGGGACAGGGACCTACGAGCAGTACTTC; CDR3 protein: CASRRSGTGTYEQYF
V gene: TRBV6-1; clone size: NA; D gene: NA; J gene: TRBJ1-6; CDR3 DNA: TGTGCCAGCAGTGATGCCACACGTGCCTCTAGTTCACCCCTCCACTTT; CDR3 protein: CASSDATRASSSPLHF
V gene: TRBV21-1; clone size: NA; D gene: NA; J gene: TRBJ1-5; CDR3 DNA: TGTGCCAGCAGCGCAGACATGAGCCTCTATCAGCCCCAGCATTTT; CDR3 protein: CASSADMSLYQPQHF
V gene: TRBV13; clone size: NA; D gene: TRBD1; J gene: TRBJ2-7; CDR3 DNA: TGTGCCAGCAGGACCTGGGGGACAGGGTTGAACGAGCAGTACTTC; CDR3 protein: CASRTWGTGLNEQYF
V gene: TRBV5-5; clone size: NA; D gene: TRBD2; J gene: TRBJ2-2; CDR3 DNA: TGTGCCAGCAGCTTGGGGGTTCGGGAGGACACCGGGGAGCTGTTTTTT; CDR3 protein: CASSLGVREDTGELFF
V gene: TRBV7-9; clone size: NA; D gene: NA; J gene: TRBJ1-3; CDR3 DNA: TGTGCCAGCACCCCCGGTATCTCTGGAAACACCATATATTTT; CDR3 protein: CASTPGISGNTIYF
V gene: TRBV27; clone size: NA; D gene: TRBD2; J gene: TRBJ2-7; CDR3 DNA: TGTGCCAGCAGTTTAACTAGCGGATTCTCCTACGAGCAGTACTTC; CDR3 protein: CASSLTSGFSYEQYF
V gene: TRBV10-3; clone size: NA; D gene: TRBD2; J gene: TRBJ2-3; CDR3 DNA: TGTGCCATCAGTGATACGGGAGGGGTAGATACGCAGTATTTT; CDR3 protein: CAISDTGGVDTQYF
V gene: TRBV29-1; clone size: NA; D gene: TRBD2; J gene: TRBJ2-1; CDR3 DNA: TGCAGCGGTCTACTAGCGGGAGGGTATAATGAGCAGTTCTTC; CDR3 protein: CSGLLAGGYNEQFF
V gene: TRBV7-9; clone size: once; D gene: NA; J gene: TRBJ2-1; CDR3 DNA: TGTGCCAGCAGCGGTCCGGGTATCTCCTACAATGAGCAGTTCTTC; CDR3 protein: CASSGPGISYNEQFF
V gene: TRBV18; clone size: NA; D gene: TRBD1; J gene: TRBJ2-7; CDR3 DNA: TGTGCCAGCTCACCAGGGGGACAGGGGCGCTCCTACGAGCAGTACTTC; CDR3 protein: CASSPGGQGRSYEQYF
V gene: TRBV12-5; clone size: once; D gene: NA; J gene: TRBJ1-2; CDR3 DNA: TGTGCTAGTGGTTTGTACTACAGGGTTCGCTATGGCTACACCTTC; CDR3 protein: CASGLYYRVRYGYTF
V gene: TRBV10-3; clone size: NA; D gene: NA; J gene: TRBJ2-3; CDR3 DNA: TGTGCCATCAGTGAGTCACTCTTTAGAGGGAACACAGATACGCAGTATTTT; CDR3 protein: CAISESLFRGNTDTQYF
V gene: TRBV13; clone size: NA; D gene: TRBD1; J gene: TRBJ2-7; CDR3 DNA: TGTGCCAGCAGCCTCGGACAGGGTCCCCTCTACGAGCAGTACTTC; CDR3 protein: CASSLGQGPLYEQYF
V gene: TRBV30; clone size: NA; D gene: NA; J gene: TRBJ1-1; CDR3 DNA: TGTGCCTGTAATTCCGGGACAGAAGCTTTCTTT; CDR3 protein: CACNSGTEAFF
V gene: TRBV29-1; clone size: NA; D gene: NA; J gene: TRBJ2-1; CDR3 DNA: TGCAGCGTCGGAGTTTTGGGTGAGCAGTTCTTC; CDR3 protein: CSVGVLGEQFF
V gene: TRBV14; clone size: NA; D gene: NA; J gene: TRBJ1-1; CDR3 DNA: TGTGCCAGCAGCCAAGATCGCAGGGGCACTGAAGCTTTCTTT; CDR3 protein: CASSQDRRGTEAFF